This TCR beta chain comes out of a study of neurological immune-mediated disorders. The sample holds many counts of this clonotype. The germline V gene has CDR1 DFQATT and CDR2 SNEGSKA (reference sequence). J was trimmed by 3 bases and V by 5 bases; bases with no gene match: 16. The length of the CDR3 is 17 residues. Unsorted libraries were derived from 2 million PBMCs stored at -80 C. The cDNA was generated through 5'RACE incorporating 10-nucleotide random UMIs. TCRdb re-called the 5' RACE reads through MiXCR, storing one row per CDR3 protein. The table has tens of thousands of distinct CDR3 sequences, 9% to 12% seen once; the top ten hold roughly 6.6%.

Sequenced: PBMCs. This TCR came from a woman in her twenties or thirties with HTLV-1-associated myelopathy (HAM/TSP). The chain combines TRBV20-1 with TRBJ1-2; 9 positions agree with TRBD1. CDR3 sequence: CSADLMGQGYVDYGYTF. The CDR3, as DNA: TGCAGTGCTGACCTGATGGGACAGGGATATGTTGACTATGGCTACACCTTC.